This T cell receptor (beta chain) was identified in a study of beta chain features in type 1 diabetes. Findings and limits, study-wide: Using cDNA template may skew counts toward highly expressing activated cells.

Every isolated RNA sample was fully reverse transcribed, so sequencing captured expressed TCRB transcripts. Generated by immunoSEQ multiplex PCR, the TCRdb table keeps only in-frame clones and is missing some. The sample gives around 340,000 clones, around a fifth of which show up once; approximately 0.041% is in the top ten. Between the trimmed V and J ends, which lost 2 bases and 2 bases, there was a span of 10 bases. This CDR3 is 14 amino acids long. Germline assignment: CDR1 SGHVS and CDR2 FQNEAQ. As concerns this clone: Antigen unknown.

What was sequenced was naive CD4+ T cells from blood. V gene TRBV7-8 combines with J gene TRBJ2-7, with D maybe TRBD2 (5 bases). The sequence was obtained from a woman in her late teens or twenties in good health. The CDR3 region has the DNA TGTGCCAGCAGCTTACGTCCGGGGACCTACGAGCAGTACTTC. Its translation: CASSLRPGTYEQYF.